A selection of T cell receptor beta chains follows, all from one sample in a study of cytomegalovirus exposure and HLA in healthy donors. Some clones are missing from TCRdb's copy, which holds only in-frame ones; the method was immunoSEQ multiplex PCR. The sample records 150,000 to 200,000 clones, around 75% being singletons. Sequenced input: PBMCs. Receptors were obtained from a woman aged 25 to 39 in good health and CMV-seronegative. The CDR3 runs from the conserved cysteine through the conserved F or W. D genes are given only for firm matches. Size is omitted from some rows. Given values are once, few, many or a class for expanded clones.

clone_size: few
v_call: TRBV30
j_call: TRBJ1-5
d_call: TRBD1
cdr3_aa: CAWSPLRDRVDQPQHF
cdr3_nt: TGTGCCTGGAGTCCCCTCCGGGACAGGGTTGACCAGCCCCAGCATTTT

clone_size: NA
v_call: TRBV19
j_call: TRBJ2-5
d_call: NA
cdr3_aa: CASSIVYREWETQYF
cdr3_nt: TGTGCCAGTAGTATAGTTTACAGGGAGTGGGAGACCCAGTACTTC

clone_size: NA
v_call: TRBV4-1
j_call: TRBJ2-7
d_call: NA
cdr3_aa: CASSQVLLLEQYF
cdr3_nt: TGCGCCAGCAGCCAAGTCCTCCTCTTAGAGCAGTACTTC

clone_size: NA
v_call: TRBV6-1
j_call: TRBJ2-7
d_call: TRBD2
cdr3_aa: CASSETSGIGYEQYF
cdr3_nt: TGTGCCAGCAGTGAGACTAGCGGGATAGGCTACGAGCAGTACTTC

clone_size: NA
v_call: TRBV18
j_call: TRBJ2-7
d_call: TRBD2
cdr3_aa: CASSPPGLAGRGARDEQYF
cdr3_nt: TGTGCCAGCTCACCCCCGGGACTAGCGGGAAGGGGGGCTCGGGACGAGCAGTACTTC

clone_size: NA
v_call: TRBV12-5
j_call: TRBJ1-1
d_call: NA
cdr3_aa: CASGLSRDRTEAFF
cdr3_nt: TGTGCTAGTGGTTTGTCCAGGGATCGGACTGAAGCTTTCTTT

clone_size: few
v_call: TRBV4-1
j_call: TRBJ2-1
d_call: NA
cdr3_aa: CASSPGHLTNNEQFF
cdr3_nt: TGCGCCAGCAGCCCCGGACACCTAACCAACAATGAGCAGTTCTTC

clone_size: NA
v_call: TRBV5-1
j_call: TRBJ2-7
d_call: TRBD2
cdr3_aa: CASRGGGAESEQYF
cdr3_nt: TGCGCCAGCAGGGGCGGGGGGGCTGAGTCCGAGCAGTACTTC

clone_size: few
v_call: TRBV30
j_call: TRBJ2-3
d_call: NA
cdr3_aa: CAWSVKGDSDTQYF
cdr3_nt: TGTGCCTGGAGTGTAAAGGGGGATTCGGATACGCAGTATTTT

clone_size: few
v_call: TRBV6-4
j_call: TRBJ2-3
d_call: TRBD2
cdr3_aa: CASSDTSGGATDTQYF
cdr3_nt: TGTGCCAGCAGTGACACTAGCGGGGGGGCCACAGATACGCAGTATTTT

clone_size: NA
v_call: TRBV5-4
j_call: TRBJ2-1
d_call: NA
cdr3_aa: CASSLEFSSYNEQFF
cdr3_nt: TGTGCCAGCAGCTTGGAGTTCAGCTCCTACAATGAGCAGTTCTTC

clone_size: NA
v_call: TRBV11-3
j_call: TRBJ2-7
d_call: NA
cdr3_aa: CASSFGQSYEQYF
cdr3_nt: TGTGCCAGCAGCTTTGGACAGTCCTACGAGCAGTACTTC

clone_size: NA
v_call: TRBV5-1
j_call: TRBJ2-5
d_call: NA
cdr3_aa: CASSLSGPKGGETQYF
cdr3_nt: TGCGCCAGCAGCTTGTCGGGCCCAAAAGGGGGAGAGACCCAGTACTTC

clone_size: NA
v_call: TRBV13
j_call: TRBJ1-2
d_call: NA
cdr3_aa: CASSLTPGAGYTF
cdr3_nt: TGTGCCAGCAGCTTAACTCCAGGGGCGGGCTACACCTTC

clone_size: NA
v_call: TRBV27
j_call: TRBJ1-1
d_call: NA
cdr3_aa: CASSLNYGSSEAFF
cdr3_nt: TGTGCCAGCAGTTTAAATTACGGTTCGTCTGAAGCTTTCTTT

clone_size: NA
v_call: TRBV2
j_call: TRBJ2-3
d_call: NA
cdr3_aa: CASYGTDTQYF
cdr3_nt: TGTGCCAGCTACGGGACAGATACGCAGTATTTT

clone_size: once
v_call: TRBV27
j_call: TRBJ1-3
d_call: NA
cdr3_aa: CASSLSGLSGNTIYF
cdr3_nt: TGTGCCAGCAGTTTATCGGGACTCTCTGGAAACACCATATATTTT

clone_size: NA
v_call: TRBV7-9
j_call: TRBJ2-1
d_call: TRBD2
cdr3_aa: CASSSGLAGGILNEQFF
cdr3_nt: TGTGCCAGCAGCTCAGGACTAGCGGGAGGAATCCTCAATGAGCAGTTCTTC

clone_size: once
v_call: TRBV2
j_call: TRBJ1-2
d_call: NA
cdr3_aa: CASSDGLGAYGYTF
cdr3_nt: TGTGCCAGCAGTGATGGATTGGGGGCCTATGGCTACACCTTC

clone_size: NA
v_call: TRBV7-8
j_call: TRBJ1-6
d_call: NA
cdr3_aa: CASSFLQGDNSPLHF
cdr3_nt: TGTGCCAGCAGCTTCTTACAGGGCGATAATTCACCCCTCCACTTT

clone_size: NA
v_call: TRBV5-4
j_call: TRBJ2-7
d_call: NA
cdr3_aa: CASSKTGTGTYEQYF
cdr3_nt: TGTGCCAGCAGCAAAACCGGGACTGGTACCTACGAGCAGTACTTC

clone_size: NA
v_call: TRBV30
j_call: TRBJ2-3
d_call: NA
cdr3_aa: CAWSVGGGTPDTQYF
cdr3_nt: TGTGCCTGGAGTGTTGGAGGCGGGACGCCAGATACGCAGTATTTT

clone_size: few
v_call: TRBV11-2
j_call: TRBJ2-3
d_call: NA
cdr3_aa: CASSVSTNRLVSVDTQYF
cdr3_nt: TGTGCCAGCAGCGTAAGCACTAACCGACTAGTTAGCGTGGATACGCAGTATTTT

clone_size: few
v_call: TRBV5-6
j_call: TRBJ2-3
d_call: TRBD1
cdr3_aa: CASSMGQGFTDTQYF
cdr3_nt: TGTGCCAGCAGCATGGGACAGGGGTTCACAGATACGCAGTATTTT

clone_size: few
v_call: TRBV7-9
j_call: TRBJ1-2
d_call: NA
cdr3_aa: CASSLRPEGYTF
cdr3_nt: TGTGCCAGCAGCTTGCGGCCAGAAGGCTACACCTTC

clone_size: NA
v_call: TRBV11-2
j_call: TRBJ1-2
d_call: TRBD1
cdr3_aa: CASTAVGQGKVVNYGYTF
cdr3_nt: TGTGCCAGCACCGCGGTGGGACAGGGAAAAGTTGTTAACTATGGCTACACCTTC

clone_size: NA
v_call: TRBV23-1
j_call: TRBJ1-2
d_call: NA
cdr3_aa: CASSQYDLSYGYTF
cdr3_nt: TGCGCCAGCAGTCAATACGATCTTAGCTATGGCTACACCTTC

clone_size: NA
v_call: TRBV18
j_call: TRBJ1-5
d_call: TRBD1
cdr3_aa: CASSPIQGALGNQPQHF
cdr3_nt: TGTGCCAGCTCACCAATACAGGGGGCCTTGGGCAATCAGCCCCAGCATTTT

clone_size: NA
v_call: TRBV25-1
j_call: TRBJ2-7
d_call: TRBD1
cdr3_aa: CASSEPDRVYEQYF
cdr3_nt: TGTGCCAGCAGTGAACCGGACAGGGTCTACGAGCAGTACTTC

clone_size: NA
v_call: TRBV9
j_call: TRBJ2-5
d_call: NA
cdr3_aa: CASSPRQNSLETQYF
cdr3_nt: TGTGCCAGCAGTCCCCGACAGAATTCTTTGGAGACCCAGTACTTC

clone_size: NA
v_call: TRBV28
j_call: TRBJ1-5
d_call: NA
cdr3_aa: CASRYSSNQPQHF
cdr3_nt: TGTGCCAGCAGGTACAGTAGCAATCAGCCCCAGCATTTT

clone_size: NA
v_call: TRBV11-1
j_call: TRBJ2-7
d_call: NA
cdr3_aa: CASSFSGAISYEQYF
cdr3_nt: TGTGCCAGCAGCTTTTCTGGGGCGATCTCCTACGAGCAGTACTTC

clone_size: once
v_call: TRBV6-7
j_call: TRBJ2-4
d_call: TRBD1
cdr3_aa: CASRRDRGNIQYF
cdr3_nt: TGTGCCAGCAGGCGGGACAGGGGAAACATTCAGTACTTC

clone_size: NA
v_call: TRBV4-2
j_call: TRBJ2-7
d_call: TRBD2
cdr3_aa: CASSQGGGGYEQYF
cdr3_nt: TGTGCCAGCAGCCAAGGGGGCGGGGGCTACGAGCAGTACTTC

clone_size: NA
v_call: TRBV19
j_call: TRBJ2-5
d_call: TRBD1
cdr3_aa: CASSIRGQGAGETQYF
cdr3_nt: TGTGCCAGTAGTATACGGGGACAGGGGGCAGGGGAGACCCAGTACTTC

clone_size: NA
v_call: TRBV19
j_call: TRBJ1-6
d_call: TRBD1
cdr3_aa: CASSIQGGNSPLHF
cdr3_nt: TGTGCCAGTAGTATTCAGGGGGGTAATTCACCCCTCCACTTT

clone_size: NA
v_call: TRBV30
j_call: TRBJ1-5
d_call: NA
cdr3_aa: CAWSGDYQPQHF
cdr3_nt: TGTGCCTGGAGCGGGGATTATCAGCCCCAGCATTTT